These 17 T cell receptor beta chains were sequenced from one sample in a study of shared clonotypes between healthy human individuals. CD45RO-negative, CCR7-selected cells formed the naive CD8 fraction, which excluded terminally differentiated effector memory CD45RA+ cells. Produced via immunoSEQ multiplex PCR; TCRdb's table is partial and in-frame only. Of 630,000 or so clones in the sample, roughly 98% were seen once. Sequenced: naive CD8+ T cells sorted from blood. The receptors stem from a young man in good health.

The V call is TRBV28, the J call TRBJ2-3; perhaps TRBD1 as D (5 bases). This CDR3 is built from 16 residues. The V gene's germline CDR1 is MDHEN and CDR2 SYDVKM. Trimming pared 5 bases from V and 4 bases from J, leaving 19 bases between. The CDR3 protein is CASSRDLHLGADTQYF. In DNA, the CDR3 is TGTGCCAGCAGTCGTGACTTGCACTTAGGGGCAGATACGCAGTATTTT.

The chain combines TRBV10-3 with TRBJ1-1; D gene uncertain. The CDR3 sequence is 15 residues long. Germline values: CDR1 ENHRY, CDR2 SYGVKD. Trimming shortened V by 4 bases and J by 1 base, and 13 bases separated the two germline ends. The CDR3 region has the DNA TGTGCCATCAGTGGGGGTGGGATGGGGAACACTGAAGCTTTCTTT. Amino acid sequence: CAISGGGMGNTEAFF.

The chain combines TRBV4-1 with TRBJ2-1; D remains ambiguous. The CDR3 is 15 residues long. Germline CDR1 is MGHRA and CDR2 is YSYEKL. V shed 0 bases and J shed 5 bases, with 11 bases lying between them. The CDR3 DNA reads TGCGCCAGCAGCCAAGAATACACGTCCCACAATGAGCAGTTCTTC. As protein: CASSQEYTSHNEQFF.

This chain uses TRBV7-8 with TRBJ2-1; 7 bases map to TRBD2. The CDR3 runs to 13 residues. Germline V gene data show CDR1 as SGHVS and CDR2 as FQNEAQ. The ends lost 6 bases at V and 8 bases at J; junction bases unmatched: 7. CDR3 region: CASRGLPWDEQFF. CDR3 nucleotides: TGTGCCAGCAGGGGACTACCATGGGATGAGCAGTTCTTC.

V gene TRBV11-3 combines with J gene TRBJ2-3; possibly TRBD1 for D (7 bases). This CDR3 spans 15 amino acids. The germline V gene encodes CDR1 SGHNT and CDR2 YENEEA. Trimming left V 5 bases short and J 2 bases short, with 14 bases between. The CDR3 loop reads CASSPRGDPTDTQYF. The DNA of the CDR3 is TGTGCCAGCAGCCCCAGGGGGGATCCCACAGATACGCAGTATTTT.

This chain joins TRBV10-1 and TRBJ2-1; D not resolved. The germline V gene encodes CDR1 WNHNN and CDR2 SYGVQD (reference sequence). The CDR3 covers 13 residues. Trimming took 5 bases from V and 8 from J, leaving 13 bases between them. Here the CDR3 reads CASSLSPTHEQFF. The CDR3 bases are TGCGCCAGCAGTCTCAGTCCTACACATGAGCAGTTCTTC.

V gene TRBV2 combines with J gene TRBJ1-5; 7 nucleotides align to TRBD1. CDR1 and CDR2 (germline): SNHLY, FYNNEI. V dropped 4 bases and J dropped 2; count of bases not matched to a gene: 5. The CDR3 totals 15 residues. The CDR3 loop reads CASSVPDRGNQPQHF. For the CDR3, the DNA is TGTGCCAGCAGTGTACCCGACAGGGGCAATCAGCCCCAGCATTTT.

J is TRBJ1-5 and V is TRBV27; perhaps TRBD1 as D (5 bases). V dropped 2 bases and J dropped 7 bases, with 12 bases sitting between them. CDR1 is MNHEY and CDR2 is SMNVEV in the germline V gene (reference sequence). This CDR3 is 14 amino acids long. CDR3 region: CASSLGAGWQPQHF. For the CDR3, the DNA is TGTGCCAGCAGTTTAGGGGCAGGGTGGCAGCCCCAGCATTTT.

The chain uses TRBV10-2 and TRBJ2-7, with D possibly TRBD1 on 5 matching bases. Germline assignment: CDR1 WSHSY and CDR2 SAAADI. Trimming cost V 5 bases and J 3 bases, with 11 bases left between them. This CDR3 spans 13 amino acids. This CDR3 is CASSSGISYEQYF. The CDR3 DNA sequence: TGCGCCAGCAGTTCAGGGATTAGCTACGAGCAGTACTTC.

This sequence joins TRBV6-1 and TRBJ1-2; possibly TRBD1 for D (5 bases). Germline assignment: CDR1 MNHNS and CDR2 SASEGT. This CDR3 comprises 14 residues. V shed 1 base and J shed 2 bases, with 8 bases lying between them. The CDR3: CASSEDRRNYGYTF. The DNA of the CDR3 is TGTGCCAGCAGTGAAGACAGGAGAAACTATGGCTACACCTTC.

The chain employs TRBV6-5 and TRBJ2-7, with 10 bases matching TRBD1. The ends lost 5 bases at V and 5 bases at J; junction bases unmatched: 9. This CDR3 has 15 residues. Per germline, CDR1 MNHEY and CDR2 SVGAGI. The CDR3 DNA is TGTGCCAGCAGTCTAACTTCCGGGACAGGGGACGAGCAGTACTTC. Amino acid sequence: CASSLTSGTGDEQYF.

The chain combines TRBV5-5 with TRBJ2-7; the D is unclear. The germline gives CDR1 SGHKS, CDR2 YYEKEE (reference sequence). This CDR3 is 11 amino acids long. The ends were cut back, 3 bases at V and 3 bases at J, with 4 bases in the middle. CDR3 nucleotides: TGTGCCAGCAGCTCTGACTACGAGCAGTACTTC. Residues: CASSSDYEQYF.

The chain joins TRBV7-2 to TRBJ2-7, with D perhaps given as TRBD1 or TRBD2 (5 bases each). The CDR3 spans 13 residues. Germline CDR1 reads SGHTA; CDR2 reads FQGNSA. V was cut by 3 bases and J by 2 bases, with 8 bases left in between. CDR3 bases: TGTGCCAGCAGCTTCGGGGCAGCCTACGAGCAGTACTTC. This encodes CASSFGAAYEQYF.

This rearrangement joins TRBV30 to TRBJ2-1; D perhaps matches TRBD1 (5 bases). With 4 bases removed from V and 2 bases from J, the gap between germline ends came to 6 bases. The germline V gene encodes CDR1 GTSNPN and CDR2 SVGIG (reference sequence). The CDR3 has 12 amino acids. CDR3 amino acids: CAWTGTYNEQFF. CDR3 DNA sequence: TGTGCCTGGACAGGGACCTACAATGAGCAGTTCTTC.

This rearrangement joins TRBV6-1 to TRBJ2-7; D remains ambiguous. The V gene lost 4 bases and the J gene lost 3 bases, with 4 bases spanning the gap. The CDR3 runs 11 residues. Germline lookup yields CDR1 MNHNS and CDR2 SASEGT. CDR3 in DNA: TGTGCCAGCAGTGTAGTCTACGAGCAGTACTTC. It translates to CASSVVYEQYF.

This clone occurred once. The chain is built from TRBV11-2 and TRBJ2-7; D uncertain. The germline V and J ends were trimmed by 3 bases and 7 bases, with 7 bases remaining between them. CDR1 SGHAT and CDR2 FQNNGV come from the germline V gene. The CDR3 extends over 11 amino acids. CDR3 region: CASSLTLEQYF. Written as DNA, the CDR3 is TGTGCCAGCAGCTTGACGTTAGAGCAGTACTTC.

The V call is TRBV29-1, the J call TRBJ1-2, with D unclear. CDR3 length equals 16 residues. Germline CDR1 SQVTM, CDR2 ANQGSEA. The V and J ends lost 0 bases and 7 bases respectively, with 21 bases between them. CDR3: CSVEERPTGKLSGYTF. CDR3 nucleotides: TGCAGCGTTGAAGAAAGGCCCACTGGCAAATTGTCTGGCTACACCTTC.